One sample yielded the 17 T cell receptor beta chains listed below, sequenced in a study of prognosis after radiotherapy for stage I lung cancer. Genomic DNA provided the template from which TCR beta CDR3 was amplified by two-round multiplex PCR. Individual primers that were specific to each TRBV and TRBJ gene served in first-round PCR. TCRdb used MiXCR to reprocess the multiplex PCR reads, holding one entry per CDR3 protein. Altogether 30,000 or so distinct CDR3 sequences are present, around 32% being singletons, with the ten largest covering 30% to 35%. The specimen was PBMCs, collected before or after stereotactic body radiation therapy (not recorded which). The source is a donor aged 50 or older with non-small cell lung cancer.

In this sample, this clonotype turned up many times. The chain joins TRBV5-1 to TRBJ1-1; no firm D call. CDR3 length: 13 amino acids. Trimming stripped 0 bases from V and 6 bases from J, with 9 bases between. The germline CDR1 and CDR2 sequences are SGHRS and YFSETQ. The CDR3 sequence: CASSLGGSAEAFF. For the CDR3, the DNA is TGCGCCAGCAGCTTGGGGGGATCTGCTGAAGCTTTCTTT.

This clonotype was counted ten times or more. The chain couples TRBV20-1 to TRBJ2-3, with 9 bases matching TRBD2. The length of the CDR3 is 13 residues. Germline values: CDR1 DFQATT, CDR2 SNEGSKA (reference sequence). After removal of 6 bases from V and 8 bases from J, the junction contained 9 bases not matched to a gene. The CDR3 DNA is TGCAGTGCCTTGACTAGCGGCACTGGTACGCAGTATTTT. Protein: CSALTSGTGTQYF.

This clonotype was seen repeatedly, ten times or more. The rearrangement links TRBV4-1 to TRBJ2-2; 9 bases fit TRBD2. The CDR3 length is 15 residues. Unmatched junction bases numbered 1, after V lost 1 base and J lost 4 bases. Per germline, CDR1 MGHRA and CDR2 YSYEKL. CDR3 bases: TGCGCCAGCAGCCAAGGAGCGGGGGGCACCGGGGAGCTGTTTTTT. It translates to CASSQGAGGTGELFF.

The table lists this clonotype with a few counts. This rearrangement joins TRBV5-5 to TRBJ2-7, with D perhaps matching TRBD2 (7 bases). This CDR3 has 14 amino acids. Between the trimmed V and J ends, which lost 10 bases and 2 bases, there was a span of 19 bases. CDR1 and CDR2 from the germline V gene are SGHKS and YYEKEE (reference sequence). CDR3 nucleotides: TGTGCCCCCGAGGGGGGGGGGAGCACCTACGAGCAGTACTTC. Translation gives CAPEGGGSTYEQYF.

This clonotype was seen just once. A much larger clone differs from this one at a single base, so this may be a read error. The rearrangement links TRBV18 to TRBJ2-7, with TRBD1 identical over 8 bases. Germline loops: CDR1 KGHSH, CDR2 LQKENI. The CDR3 runs to 15 residues. J lost 9 bases, V lost 5 bases, and 15 bases had no gene match. Here the CDR3 DNA reads TGTGCCAGCTCAAGGGGCACAGGGGGACAAGGCGTGCAGTACTTC. Amino acids: CASSRGTGGQGVQYF.

Remarks on this clonotype: This sequence may be a read error, since a much larger clone differs from it by one base. The genes are TRBV6-6 and TRBJ1-5; D gene uncertain. Trimming shortened V by 0 bases and J by 4 bases, and 13 bases separated the two germline ends. The CDR3 is 16 amino acids. Per germline, CDR1 MNHNY and CDR2 SVGAGI (reference sequence). CDR3 region: CASSYSAPLRNQPQHF. As DNA, the CDR3 is TGTGCCAGCAGTTACTCGGCACCCCTTAGAAATCAGCCCCAGCATTTT.

This clonotype was recorded many times. The chain combines TRBV6-5 with TRBJ1-2; unclear D gene. CDR3 size: 16 residues. V was cut by 3 bases and J by 4 bases, with 18 bases left in between. Germline V gene sequence: CDR1 MNHEY, CDR2 SVGAGI. CDR3 sequence: CASSYYREGMSYGYTF. The CDR3 bases are TGTGCCAGCAGTTATTATCGTGAGGGAATGAGCTATGGCTACACCTTC.

This clonotype showed up many times. The rearrangement joins TRBV20-1 to TRBJ2-1; perhaps TRBD2 as D (6 bases). Germline V gives CDR1 DFQATT, CDR2 SNEGSKA (reference sequence). V was trimmed by 1 base and J by 10 bases, leaving 14 bases between them. CDR3 length: 13 amino acids. CDR3 DNA: TGCAGTGCTAGAGGCCCCCCGGGGGACGAGCAGTTCTTC. It encodes CSARGPPGDEQFF.

The table lists this clonotype with many counts. This chain links TRBV20-1 with TRBJ1-1, with D hard to call. Germline CDR1 reads DFQATT; CDR2 reads SNEGSKA (reference sequence). The germline V and J ends were trimmed by 0 bases and 3 bases, with 8 bases remaining between them. This CDR3 has 13 amino acids. The DNA of the CDR3 is TGCAGTGCTAGAGATACAACCCACACTGAAGCTTTCTTT. It specifies CSARDTTHTEAFF.

This clonotype was counted between two and nine times. V and J are TRBV7-9 and TRBJ1-4; no definite D call. Germline V gene data show CDR1 as SEHNR and CDR2 as FQNEAQ (reference sequence). This CDR3 is 14 amino acids long. V lost 5 bases and J 6 bases, leaving 13 bases between the germline ends. For the CDR3, the DNA is TGTGCCAGCAGCCTAATGGGAGAGGATGAAAAACTGTTTTTT. Its translation: CASSLMGEDEKLFF.

On this clonotype: This sequence may be a read error, since a much larger clone differs from it by one base. The chain couples TRBV30 to TRBJ1-1, with D maybe TRBD1 (5 bases). CDR3 length equals 13 residues. Between the trimmed V and J ends, which lost 0 bases and 7 bases, there was a span of 12 bases. Germline CDR1 is GTSNPN and CDR2 is SVGIG (reference sequence). DNA for the CDR3: TGTGCCTGGAGTGTATACGGGGGGATTGAAGCTTTCTTT. It encodes CAWSVYGGIEAFF.

This clonotype was recorded many times. This rearrangement joins TRBV20-1 to TRBJ2-1; weak D call: TRBD2 (5 bases). This CDR3 contains 13 residues. V was clipped by 0 bases and J by 6 bases, with 9 bases between them. Germline lookup yields CDR1 DFQATT and CDR2 SNEGSKA (reference sequence). The CDR3 coding sequence is TGCAGTGCTAGAGAGCCTAGCTTCAATGAGCAGTTCTTC. It yields the protein CSAREPSFNEQFF.

In this sample, this clonotype turned up many times. V is TRBV19 and J is TRBJ2-2; a possible D gene is TRBD2 (6 bases). This CDR3 is built from 14 residues. Germline CDR1 reads LNHDA; CDR2 reads SQIVND (reference sequence). Trimming removed 4 bases from V and 2 bases from J, with 8 bases in between. CDR3 sequence reads: CASSRDFNTGELFF. CDR3 in DNA: TGTGCCAGTAGTAGGGACTTCAACACCGGGGAGCTGTTTTTT.

The chain uses TRBV3-1 and TRBJ2-7; D uncertain. The V gene's germline CDR1 is LGHDT and CDR2 YNNKEL (reference sequence). This CDR3 is built from 17 residues. The V gene lost 0 bases and the J gene lost 0 bases, with 15 bases spanning the gap. The CDR3 DNA reads as TGTGCCAGCAGCCAAGATCTGGTCGAACCGAGCTCCTACGAGCAGTACTTC. This sequence encodes CASSQDLVEPSSYEQYF.

The rearrangement joins TRBV6-1 to TRBJ1-5, with D perhaps TRBD1 (6 bases). The CDR3 consists of 15 residues. The V gene's germline CDR1 is MNHNS and CDR2 SASEGT. The ends were cut back, 4 bases at V and 2 bases at J, with 12 bases in the middle. The CDR3 loop is CASSVGGAGNQPQHF. The CDR3 DNA reads as TGTGCCAGCAGTGTTGGGGGCGCGGGCAATCAGCCCCAGCATTTT.

This clonotype occurred many times. The genes are TRBV7-3 and TRBJ2-1; D might be TRBD2 (5 bases). V lost 5 bases and J 5 bases, leaving 10 bases between the germline ends. Germline V CDR1 and CDR2: SGHTA, FQGTGA. CDR3 length: 13 amino acids. For the CDR3, the DNA is TGTGCCAGCAGCCAAGAGCGGAACAATGAGCAGTTCTTC. This gives the protein CASSQERNNEQFF.

This clonotype was recorded many times. The chain has TRBV19 and TRBJ1-1; a possible D gene is TRBD1 (5 bases). The CDR3 totals 15 residues. V lost 7 bases to trimming and J lost 5 bases, with 20 bases between them. Germline V gene data show CDR1 as LNHDA and CDR2 as SQIVND (reference sequence). The CDR3 bases are TGTGCCAGTATCAGCGGGGGGTTGACTGAGACTGAAGCTTTCTTT. It specifies CASISGGLTETEAFF.